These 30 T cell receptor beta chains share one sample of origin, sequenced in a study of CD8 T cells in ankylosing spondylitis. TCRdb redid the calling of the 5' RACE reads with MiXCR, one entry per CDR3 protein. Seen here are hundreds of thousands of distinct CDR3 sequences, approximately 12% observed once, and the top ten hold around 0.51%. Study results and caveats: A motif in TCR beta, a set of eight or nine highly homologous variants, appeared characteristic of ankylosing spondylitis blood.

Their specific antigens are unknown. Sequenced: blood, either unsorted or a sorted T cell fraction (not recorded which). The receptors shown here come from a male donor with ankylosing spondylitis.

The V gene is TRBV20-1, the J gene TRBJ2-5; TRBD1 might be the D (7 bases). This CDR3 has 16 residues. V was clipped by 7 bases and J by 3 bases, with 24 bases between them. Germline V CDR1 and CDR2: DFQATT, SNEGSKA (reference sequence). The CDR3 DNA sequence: TGCAGTGGTCAGTTGACAGGGAGGATTTGGGAAGAGACCCAGTACTTC. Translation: CSGQLTGRIWEETQYF.

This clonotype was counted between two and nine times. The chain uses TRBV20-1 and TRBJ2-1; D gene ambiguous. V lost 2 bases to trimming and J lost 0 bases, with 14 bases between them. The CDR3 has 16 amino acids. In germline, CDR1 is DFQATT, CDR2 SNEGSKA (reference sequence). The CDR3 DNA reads TGCAGTGCTAGACAACTGGAACCCAGCTCCTACAATGAGCAGTTCTTC. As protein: CSARQLEPSSYNEQFF.

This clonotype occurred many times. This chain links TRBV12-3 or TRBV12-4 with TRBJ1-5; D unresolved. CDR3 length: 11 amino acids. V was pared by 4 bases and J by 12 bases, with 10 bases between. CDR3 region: CASSYRSVQHF. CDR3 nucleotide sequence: TGTGCCAGCAGTTATCGATCGGTCCAGCATTTT.

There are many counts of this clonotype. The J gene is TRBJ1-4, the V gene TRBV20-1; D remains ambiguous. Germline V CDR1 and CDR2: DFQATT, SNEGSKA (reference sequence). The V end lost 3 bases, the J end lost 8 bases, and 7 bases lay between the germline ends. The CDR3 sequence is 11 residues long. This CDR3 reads CSARREEKLFF. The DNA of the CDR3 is TGCAGTGCTAGGCGGGAAGAAAAACTGTTTTTT.

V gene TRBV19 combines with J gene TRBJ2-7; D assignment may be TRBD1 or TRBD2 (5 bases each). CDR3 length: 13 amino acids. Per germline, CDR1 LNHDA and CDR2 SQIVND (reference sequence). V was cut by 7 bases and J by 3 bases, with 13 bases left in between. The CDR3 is CASMGRRSYEQYF. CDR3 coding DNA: TGTGCCAGTATGGGACGGAGAAGCTACGAGCAGTACTTC. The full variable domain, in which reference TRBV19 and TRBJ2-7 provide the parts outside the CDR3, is DGGITQSPKYLFRKEGQNVTLSCEQNLNHDAMYWYRQDPGQGLRLIYYSQIVNDFQKGDIAEGYSVSREKKESFPLTVTSAQKNPTAFYLCASMGRRSYEQYFGPGTRLTVT.

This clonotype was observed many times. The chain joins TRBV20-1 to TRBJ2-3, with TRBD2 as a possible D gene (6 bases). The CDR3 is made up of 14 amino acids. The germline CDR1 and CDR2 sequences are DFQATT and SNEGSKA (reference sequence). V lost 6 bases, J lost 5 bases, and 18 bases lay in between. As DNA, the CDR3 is TGCAGTGCAGGCCGGGGGTCCCGAGGAGATACGCAGTATTTT. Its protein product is CSAGRGSRGDTQYF.

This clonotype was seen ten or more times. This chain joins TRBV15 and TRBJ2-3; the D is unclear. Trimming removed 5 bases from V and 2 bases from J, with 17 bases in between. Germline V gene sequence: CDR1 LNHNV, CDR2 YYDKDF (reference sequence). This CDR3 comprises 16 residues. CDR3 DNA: TGTGCCACCAGCCTACGTTACAACCAGGTCACAGATACGCAGTATTTT. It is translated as CATSLRYNQVTDTQYF.

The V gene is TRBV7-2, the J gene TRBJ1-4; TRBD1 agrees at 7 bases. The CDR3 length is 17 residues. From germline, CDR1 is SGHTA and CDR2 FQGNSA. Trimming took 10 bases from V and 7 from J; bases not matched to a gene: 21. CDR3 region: CATQAGQSFPEGEKLFF. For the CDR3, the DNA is TGTGCCACCCAAGCGGGACAGTCCTTCCCCGAGGGTGAAAAACTGTTTTTT.

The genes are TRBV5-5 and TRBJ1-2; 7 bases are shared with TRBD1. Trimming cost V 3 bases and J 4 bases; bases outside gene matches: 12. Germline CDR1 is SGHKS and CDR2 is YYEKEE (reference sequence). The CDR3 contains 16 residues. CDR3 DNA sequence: TGTGCCAGCAGCTCTCCAACCGGGACAGAGGCCTATGGCTACACCTTC. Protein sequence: CASSSPTGTEAYGYTF.

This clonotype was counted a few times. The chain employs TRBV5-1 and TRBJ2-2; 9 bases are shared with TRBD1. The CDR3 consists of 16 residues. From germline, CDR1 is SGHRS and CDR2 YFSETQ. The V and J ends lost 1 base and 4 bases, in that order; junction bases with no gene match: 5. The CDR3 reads CASSLLGQGFTGELFF. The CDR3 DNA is TGCGCCAGCAGCTTGTTGGGACAGGGATTCACCGGGGAGCTGTTTTTT. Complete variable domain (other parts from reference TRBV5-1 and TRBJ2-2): KAGVTQTPRYLIKTRGQQVTLSCSPISGHRSVSWYQQTPGQGLQFLFEYFSETQRNKGNFPGRFSGRQFSNSRSEMNVSTLELGDSALYLCASSLLGQGFTGELFFGEGSRLTVL.

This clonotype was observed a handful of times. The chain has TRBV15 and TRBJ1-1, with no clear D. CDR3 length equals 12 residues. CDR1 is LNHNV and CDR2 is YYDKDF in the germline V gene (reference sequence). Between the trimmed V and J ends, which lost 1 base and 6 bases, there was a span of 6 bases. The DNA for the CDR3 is TGTGCCACCAGCAGAGGTAATTCTGAAGCTTTCTTT. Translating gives CATSRGNSEAFF.

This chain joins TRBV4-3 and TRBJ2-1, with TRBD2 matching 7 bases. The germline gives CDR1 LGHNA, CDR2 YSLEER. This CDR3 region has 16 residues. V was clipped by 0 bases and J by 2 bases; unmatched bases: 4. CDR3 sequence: CASSQDPSGPYNEQFF. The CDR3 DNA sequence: TGCGCCAGCAGCCAAGATCCTAGCGGCCCCTACAATGAGCAGTTCTTC.

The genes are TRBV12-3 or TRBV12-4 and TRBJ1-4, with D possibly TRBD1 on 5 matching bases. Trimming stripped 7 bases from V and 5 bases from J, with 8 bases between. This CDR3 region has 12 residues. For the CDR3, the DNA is TGTGCCAGCAACCAGGGCAATGAAAAACTGTTTTTT. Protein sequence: CASNQGNEKLFF.

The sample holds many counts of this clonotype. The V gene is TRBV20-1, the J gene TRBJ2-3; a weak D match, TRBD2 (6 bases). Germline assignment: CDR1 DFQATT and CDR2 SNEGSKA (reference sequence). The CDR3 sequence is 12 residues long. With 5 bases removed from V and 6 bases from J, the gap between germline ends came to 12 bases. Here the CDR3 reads CSAPTRGDTQYF. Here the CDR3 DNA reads TGCAGTGCTCCCACCCGGGGGGATACGCAGTATTTT.

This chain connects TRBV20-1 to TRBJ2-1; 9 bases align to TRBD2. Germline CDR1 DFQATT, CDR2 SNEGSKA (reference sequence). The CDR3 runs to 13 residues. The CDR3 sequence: CTAHSGRRGEQFF. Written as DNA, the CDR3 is TGCACCGCGCATAGCGGGAGACGGGGTGAGCAGTTCTTC.

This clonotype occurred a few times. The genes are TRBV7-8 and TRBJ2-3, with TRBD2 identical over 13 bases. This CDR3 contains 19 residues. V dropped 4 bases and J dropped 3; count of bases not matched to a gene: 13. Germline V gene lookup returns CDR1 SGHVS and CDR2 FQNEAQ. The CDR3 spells CASSSYATSGRAWTDTQYF. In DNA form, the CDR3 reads TGTGCCAGCAGCTCCTACGCTACTAGCGGGAGGGCCTGGACAGATACGCAGTATTTT.

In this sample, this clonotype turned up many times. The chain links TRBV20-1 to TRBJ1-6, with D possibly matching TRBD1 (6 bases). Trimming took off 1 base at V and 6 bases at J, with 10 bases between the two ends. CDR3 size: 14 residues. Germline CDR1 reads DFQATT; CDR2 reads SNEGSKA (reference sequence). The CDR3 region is CSARVDRINSPLHF. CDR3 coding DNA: TGCAGTGCTAGAGTCGACAGGATTAATTCACCCCTCCACTTT.

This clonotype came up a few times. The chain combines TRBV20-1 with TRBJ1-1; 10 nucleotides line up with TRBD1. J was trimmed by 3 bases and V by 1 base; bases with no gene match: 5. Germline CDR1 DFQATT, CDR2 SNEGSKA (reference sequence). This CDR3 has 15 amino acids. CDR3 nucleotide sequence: TGCAGTGCTAGAGCCCACGACAGGGGGCACACTGAAGCTTTCTTT. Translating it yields CSARAHDRGHTEAFF.

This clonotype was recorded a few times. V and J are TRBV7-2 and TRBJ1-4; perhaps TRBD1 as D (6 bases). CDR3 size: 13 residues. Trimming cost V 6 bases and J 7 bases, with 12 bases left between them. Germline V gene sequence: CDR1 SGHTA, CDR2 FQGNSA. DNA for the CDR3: TGTGCCAGCAGTCGAAGGGGGGCTGAAAAACTGTTTTTT. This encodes CASSRRGAEKLFF. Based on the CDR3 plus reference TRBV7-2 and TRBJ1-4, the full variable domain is GAGVSQSPSNKVTEKGKDVELRCDPISGHTALYWYRQSLGQGLEFLIYFQGNSAPDKSGLPSDRFSAERTGGSVSTLTIQRTQQEDSAVYLCASSRRGAEKLFFGSGTQLSVL.

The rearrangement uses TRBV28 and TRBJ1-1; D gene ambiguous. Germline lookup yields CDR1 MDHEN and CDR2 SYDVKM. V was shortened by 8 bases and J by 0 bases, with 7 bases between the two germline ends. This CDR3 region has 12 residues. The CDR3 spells CASCDLNTEAFF. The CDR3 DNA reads TGTGCCAGCTGCGACCTGAACACTGAAGCTTTCTTT.

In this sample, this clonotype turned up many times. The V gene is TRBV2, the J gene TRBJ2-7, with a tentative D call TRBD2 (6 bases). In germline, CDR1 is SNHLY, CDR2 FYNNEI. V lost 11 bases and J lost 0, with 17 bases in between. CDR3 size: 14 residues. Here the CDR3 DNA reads TGTGCCGGAGGGGAGCGGGCCTACTCCTACGAGCAGTACTTC. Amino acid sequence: CAGGERAYSYEQYF.

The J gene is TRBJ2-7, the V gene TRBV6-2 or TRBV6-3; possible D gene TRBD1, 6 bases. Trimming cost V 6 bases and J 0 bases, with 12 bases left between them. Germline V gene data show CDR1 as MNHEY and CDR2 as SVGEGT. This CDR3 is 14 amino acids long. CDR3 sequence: CASRRTALSYEQYF. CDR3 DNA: TGTGCCAGCAGACGGACAGCTCTCTCCTACGAGCAGTACTTC.

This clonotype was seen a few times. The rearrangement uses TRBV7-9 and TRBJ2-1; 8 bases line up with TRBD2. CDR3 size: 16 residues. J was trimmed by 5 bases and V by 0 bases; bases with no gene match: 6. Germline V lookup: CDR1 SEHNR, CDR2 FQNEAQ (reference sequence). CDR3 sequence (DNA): TGTGCCAGCAGCTTAGCCTGGCGGGAGGCCCACAATGAGCAGTTCTTC. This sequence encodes CASSLAWREAHNEQFF. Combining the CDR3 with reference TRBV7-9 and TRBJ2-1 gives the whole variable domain DTGVSQNPRHKITKRGQNVTFRCDPISEHNRLYWYRQTLGQGPEFLTYFQNEAQLEKSRLLSDRFSAERPKGSFSTLEIQRTEQGDSAMYLCASSLAWREAHNEQFFGPGTRLTVL.

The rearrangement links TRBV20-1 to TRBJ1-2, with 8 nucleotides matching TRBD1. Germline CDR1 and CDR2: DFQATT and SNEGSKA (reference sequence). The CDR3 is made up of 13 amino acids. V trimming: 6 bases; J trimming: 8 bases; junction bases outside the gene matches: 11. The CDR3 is CSAPTDRVLGYTF. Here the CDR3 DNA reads TGCAGTGCCCCCACGGACAGGGTGTTAGGCTACACCTTC.

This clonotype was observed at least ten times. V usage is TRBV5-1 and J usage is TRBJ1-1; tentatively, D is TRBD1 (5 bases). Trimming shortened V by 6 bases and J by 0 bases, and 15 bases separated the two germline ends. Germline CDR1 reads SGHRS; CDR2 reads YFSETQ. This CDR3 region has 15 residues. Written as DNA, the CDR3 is TGCGCCAGCACCGGACACTCCCGCATGAACACTGAAGCTTTCTTT. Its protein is CASTGHSRMNTEAFF.

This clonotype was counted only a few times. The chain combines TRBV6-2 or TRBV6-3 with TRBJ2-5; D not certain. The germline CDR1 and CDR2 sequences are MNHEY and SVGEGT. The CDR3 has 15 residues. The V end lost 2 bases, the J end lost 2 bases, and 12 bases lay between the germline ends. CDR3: CASSYGRGLQETQYF. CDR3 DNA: TGTGCCAGCAGTTACGGGCGCGGATTACAAGAGACCCAGTACTTC.

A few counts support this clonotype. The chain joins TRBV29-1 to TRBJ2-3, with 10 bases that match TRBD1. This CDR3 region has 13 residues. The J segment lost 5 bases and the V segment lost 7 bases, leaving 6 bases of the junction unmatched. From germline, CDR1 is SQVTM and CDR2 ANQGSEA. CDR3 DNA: TGCAGCGCAGGACAGGGGGTTCTAGATACGCAGTATTTT. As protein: CSAGQGVLDTQYF.

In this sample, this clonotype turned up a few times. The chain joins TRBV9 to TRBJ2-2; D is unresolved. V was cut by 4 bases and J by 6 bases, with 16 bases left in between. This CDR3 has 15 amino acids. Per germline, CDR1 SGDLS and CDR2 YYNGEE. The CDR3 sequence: CASSPRRRWPGELFF. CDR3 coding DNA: TGTGCCAGCAGCCCTCGAAGGAGATGGCCCGGGGAGCTGTTTTTT.

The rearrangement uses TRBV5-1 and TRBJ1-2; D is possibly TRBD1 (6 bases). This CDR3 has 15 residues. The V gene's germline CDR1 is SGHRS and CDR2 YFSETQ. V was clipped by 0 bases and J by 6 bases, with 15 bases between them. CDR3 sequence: CASSLDPDGGNGYTF. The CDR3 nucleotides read TGCGCCAGCAGCTTGGACCCGGACGGGGGCAATGGCTACACCTTC.

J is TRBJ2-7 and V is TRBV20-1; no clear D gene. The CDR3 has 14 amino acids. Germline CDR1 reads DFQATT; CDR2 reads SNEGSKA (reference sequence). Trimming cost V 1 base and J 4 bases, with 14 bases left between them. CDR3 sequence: CSARAYRKGYEQYF. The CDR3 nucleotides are TGCAGTGCTAGAGCCTATCGAAAGGGATACGAGCAGTACTTC.